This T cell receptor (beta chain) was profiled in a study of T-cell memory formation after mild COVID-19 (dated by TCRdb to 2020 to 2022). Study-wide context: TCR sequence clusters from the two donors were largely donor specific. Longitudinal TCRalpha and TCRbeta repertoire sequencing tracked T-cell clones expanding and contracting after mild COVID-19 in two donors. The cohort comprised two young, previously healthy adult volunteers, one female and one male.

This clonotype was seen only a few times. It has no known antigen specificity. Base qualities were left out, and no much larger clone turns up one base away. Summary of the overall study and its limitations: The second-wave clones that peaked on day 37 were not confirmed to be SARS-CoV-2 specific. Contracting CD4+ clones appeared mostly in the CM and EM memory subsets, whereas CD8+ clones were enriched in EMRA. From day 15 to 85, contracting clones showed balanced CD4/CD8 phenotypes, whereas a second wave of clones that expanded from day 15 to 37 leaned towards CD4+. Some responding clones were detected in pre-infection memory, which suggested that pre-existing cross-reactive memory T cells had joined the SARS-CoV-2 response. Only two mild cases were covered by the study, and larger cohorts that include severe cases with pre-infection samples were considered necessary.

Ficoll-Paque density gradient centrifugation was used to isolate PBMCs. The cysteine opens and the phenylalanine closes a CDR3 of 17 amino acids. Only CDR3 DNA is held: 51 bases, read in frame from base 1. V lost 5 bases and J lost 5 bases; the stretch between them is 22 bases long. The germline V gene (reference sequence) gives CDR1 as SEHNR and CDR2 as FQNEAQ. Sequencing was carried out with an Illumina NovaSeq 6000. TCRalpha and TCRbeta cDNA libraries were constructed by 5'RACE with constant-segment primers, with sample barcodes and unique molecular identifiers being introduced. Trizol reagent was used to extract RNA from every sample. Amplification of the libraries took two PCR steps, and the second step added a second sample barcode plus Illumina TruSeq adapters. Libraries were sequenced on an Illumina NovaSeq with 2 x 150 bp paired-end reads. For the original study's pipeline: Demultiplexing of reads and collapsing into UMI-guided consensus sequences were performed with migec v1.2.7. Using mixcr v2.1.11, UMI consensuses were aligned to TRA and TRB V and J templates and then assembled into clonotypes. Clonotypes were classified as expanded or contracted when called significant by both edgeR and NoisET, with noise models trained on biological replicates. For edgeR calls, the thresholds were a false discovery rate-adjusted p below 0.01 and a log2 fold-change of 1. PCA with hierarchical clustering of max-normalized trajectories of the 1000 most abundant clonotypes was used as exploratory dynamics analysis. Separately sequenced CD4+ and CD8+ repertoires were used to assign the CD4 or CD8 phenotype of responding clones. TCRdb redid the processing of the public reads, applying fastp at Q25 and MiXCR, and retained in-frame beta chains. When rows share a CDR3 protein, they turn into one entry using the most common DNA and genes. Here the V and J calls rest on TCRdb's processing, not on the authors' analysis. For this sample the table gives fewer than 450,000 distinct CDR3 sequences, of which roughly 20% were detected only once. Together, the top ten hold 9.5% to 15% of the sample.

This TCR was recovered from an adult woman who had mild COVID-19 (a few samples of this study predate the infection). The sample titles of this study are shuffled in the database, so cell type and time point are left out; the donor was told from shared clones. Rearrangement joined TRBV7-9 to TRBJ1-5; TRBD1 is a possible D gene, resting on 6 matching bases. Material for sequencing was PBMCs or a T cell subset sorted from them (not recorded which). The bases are TGTGCCAGCAGCCCCACGGGTTCCCAGGGGAGGCATCAGCCCCAGCATTTT. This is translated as CASSPTGSQGRHQPQHF.